One and the same sample provided the 13 T cell receptor beta chains below, sequenced in a study of blood T cell repertoires in COVID-19. TCRdb's copy holds only in-frame clones and misses some; the assay was immunoSEQ multiplex PCR. The table records fewer than 250,000 clones, approximately 87% of them present only once. The source material was peripheral blood. The source of these receptors is a woman in her 70s with active or convalescent COVID-19.

On this clone: The junction differs from germline at one of its ends, possibly a read error. The chain employs TRBV19 and TRBJ2-3; D perhaps matches TRBD2 (6 bases). Germline loops: CDR1 LNHDA, CDR2 SQIVND (reference sequence). The CDR3 has 11 amino acids. The CDR3 bases are TGTGCCTGTAGGGCGGGGGATACGCAGTATTTT. Amino acid sequence: CACRAGDTQYF.

CDR3 DNA sequence: TGTGCCAGCAGACCTGGGACAGTTAATCAGCCCCAGCATTTT. Encoded protein: CASRPGTVNQPQHF. The chain carries TRBV2 and TRBJ1-5; 7 bases align to TRBD1. Per germline, CDR1 SNHLY and CDR2 FYNNEI. This CDR3 region has 14 residues. With V trimmed by 6 bases and J by 4 bases, 6 bases remained unmatched.

This chain links TRBV27 with TRBJ1-1; no definite D call. CDR1 MNHEY and CDR2 SMNVEV come from the germline V gene (reference sequence). CDR3 length equals 13 residues. V dropped 6 bases and J dropped 1 base, with 9 bases sitting between them. The CDR3 nucleotides are TGTGCCAGCAGATGGATAGCGAACACTGAAGCTTTCTTT. Its protein product is CASRWIANTEAFF.

The gene calls are TRBV5-1 and TRBJ2-7; TRBD2 is a possible D gene (5 bases). The V gene lost 4 bases and the J gene lost 6 bases, with 17 bases spanning the gap. The germline V gene encodes CDR1 SGHRS and CDR2 YFSETQ. This CDR3 contains 14 residues. CDR3 DNA sequence: TGCGCCAGCAGCCCTTCCCGGACTTGGGGCGAGCAGTACTTC. Residues: CASSPSRTWGEQYF.

The genes are TRBV28 and TRBJ2-5; unclear D gene. V was pared by 5 bases and J by 4 bases, with 20 bases between. The CDR3 loop spans 16 amino acids. Germline V gene data show CDR1 as MDHEN and CDR2 as SYDVKM. CDR3 amino acids: CASSTAATVSRETQYF. CDR3 nucleotide sequence: TGTGCCAGCAGTACCGCGGCGACCGTGTCGAGAGAGACCCAGTACTTC. Using reference TRBV28 and TRBJ2-5 for the parts outside the CDR3, the full variable domain is DVKVTQSSRYLVKRTGEKVFLECVQDMDHENMFWYRQDPGLGLRLIYFSYDVKMKEKGDIPEGYSVSREKKERFSLILESASTNQTSMYLCASSTAATVSRETQYFGPGTRLLVL.

This clone has only one observation. V is TRBV4-1 and J is TRBJ1-1; D ambiguous. Germline V gene lookup returns CDR1 MGHRA and CDR2 YSYEKL. This CDR3 has 16 amino acids. Trimming stripped 5 bases from V and 4 bases from J, with 20 bases between. DNA for the CDR3: TGCGCCAGCAGCTCACGGTCGACCCGGGTGGTCACTGAAGCTTTCTTT. Protein: CASSSRSTRVVTEAFF.

Only one count was recorded for this clone. This chain links TRBV18 with TRBJ1-5; TRBD1 aligns across 8 bases. Germline CDR1 and CDR2: KGHSH and LQKENI. V lost 6 bases, J lost 0 bases, and 7 bases stayed unmatched. The length of the CDR3 is 16 residues. CDR3 nucleotide sequence: TGTGCCAGCTCGGGGCAGGGGGCGAATAGCAATCAGCCCCAGCATTTT. Protein sequence: CASSGQGANSNQPQHF.

This clone was recorded once. The V gene is TRBV10-3, the J gene TRBJ2-3, with 7 bases that match TRBD2. This CDR3 is built from 16 residues. CDR1 ENHRY and CDR2 SYGVKD come from the germline V gene. V gave up 0 bases and J gave up 7 bases; unmatched junction bases: 10. The CDR3 is CAISESGRGSRNTQYF. In nucleotides, the CDR3 is TGTGCCATCAGTGAGTCGGGGCGGGGGAGCAGAAATACGCAGTATTTT.

This chain connects TRBV2 to TRBJ1-3, with a possible D match to TRBD1 (6 bases). V lost 8 bases and J lost 3, with 14 bases in between. The germline V gene encodes CDR1 SNHLY and CDR2 FYNNEI. CDR3 length: 14 amino acids. CDR3 in amino acids: CASGDRTVGNTIYF. The CDR3 DNA reads as TGTGCCAGCGGAGATCGGACAGTTGGAAACACCATATATTTT.

Worth noting for this clone: Mismatch with germline at one junction end may stem from a read error. This chain links TRBV12-3 or TRBV12-4 with TRBJ2-7; 8 nucleotides agree with TRBD1. This CDR3 spans 11 amino acids. The CDR3 sequence is CASSTTGVPNF. The CDR3 bases are TGTGCCAGCAGTACGACAGGGGTTCCGAACTTC.

The CDR3 loop is CASSLGTAGDEKLFF. The CDR3 nucleotides read TGCGCCAGCAGCTTGGGGACAGCTGGCGATGAAAAACTGTTTTTT. V gene TRBV5-1 combines with J gene TRBJ1-4; D possibly corresponds to TRBD1 (6 bases). This CDR3 contains 15 residues. The germline V gene encodes CDR1 SGHRS and CDR2 YFSETQ. Trimming pared 0 bases from V and 6 bases from J, leaving 12 bases between.

The V gene is TRBV3-1 (or the pseudogene TRBV3-2), the J gene TRBJ2-5; D is uncertain. The germline V gene encodes CDR1 LGHDT and CDR2 YNNKEL (reference sequence). V lost 0 bases and J lost 4, with 9 bases in between. The CDR3 runs 14 residues. For the CDR3, the DNA is TGTGCCAGCAGCCAAGATCGTGAGCGAGAGACCCAGTACTTC. Protein sequence: CASSQDRERETQYF.

The chain carries TRBV9 and TRBJ2-1; a possible D gene is TRBD2 (5 bases). Germline V gene sequence: CDR1 SGDLS, CDR2 YYNGEE. This CDR3 comprises 12 residues. The V and J ends lost 0 bases and 13 bases respectively, with 11 bases between them. CDR3 sequence: CASSVDSALQFF. The CDR3 bases are TGTGCCAGCAGCGTAGATAGCGCATTACAGTTCTTC.